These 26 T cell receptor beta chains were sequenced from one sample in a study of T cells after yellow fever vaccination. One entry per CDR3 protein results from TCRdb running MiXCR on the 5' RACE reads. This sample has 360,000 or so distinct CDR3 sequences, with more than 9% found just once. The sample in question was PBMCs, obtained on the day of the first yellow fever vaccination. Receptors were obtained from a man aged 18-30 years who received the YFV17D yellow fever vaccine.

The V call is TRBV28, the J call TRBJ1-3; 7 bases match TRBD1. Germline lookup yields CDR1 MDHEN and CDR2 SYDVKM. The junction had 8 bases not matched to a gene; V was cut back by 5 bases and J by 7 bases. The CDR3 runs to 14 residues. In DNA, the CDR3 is TGTGCCAGCAGTCCACACCTACAGGGGAACACCATATATTTT. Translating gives CASSPHLQGNTIYF.

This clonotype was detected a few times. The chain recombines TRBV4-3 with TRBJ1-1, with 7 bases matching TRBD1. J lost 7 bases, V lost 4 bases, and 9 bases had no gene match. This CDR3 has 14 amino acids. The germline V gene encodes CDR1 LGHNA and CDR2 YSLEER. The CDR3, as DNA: TGCGCCAGCAGCCGCACCGGGACAGTGAATGAAGCTTTCTTT. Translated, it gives CASSRTGTVNEAFF.

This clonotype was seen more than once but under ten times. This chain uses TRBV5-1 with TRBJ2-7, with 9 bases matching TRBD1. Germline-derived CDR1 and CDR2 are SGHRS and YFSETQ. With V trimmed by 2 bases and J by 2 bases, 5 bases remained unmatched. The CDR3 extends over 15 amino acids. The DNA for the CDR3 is TGCGCCAGCAGCTTCGGGACAGGGCAGACCTACGAGCAGTACTTC. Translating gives CASSFGTGQTYEQYF.

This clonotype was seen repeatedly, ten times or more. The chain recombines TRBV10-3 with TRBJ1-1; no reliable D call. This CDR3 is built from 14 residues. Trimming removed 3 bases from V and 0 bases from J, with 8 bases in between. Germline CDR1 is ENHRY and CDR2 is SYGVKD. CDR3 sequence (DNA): TGTGCCATCAGTGACCTTTCCATGAACACTGAAGCTTTCTTT. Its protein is CAISDLSMNTEAFF.

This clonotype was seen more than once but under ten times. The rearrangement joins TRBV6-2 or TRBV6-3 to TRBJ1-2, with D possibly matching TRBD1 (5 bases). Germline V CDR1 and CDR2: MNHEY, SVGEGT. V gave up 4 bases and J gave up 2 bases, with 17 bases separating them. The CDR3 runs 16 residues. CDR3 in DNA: TGTGCCAGCAGTTCCCAAAAGAGGGGCCCAAACTATGGCTACACCTTC. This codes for CASSSQKRGPNYGYTF.

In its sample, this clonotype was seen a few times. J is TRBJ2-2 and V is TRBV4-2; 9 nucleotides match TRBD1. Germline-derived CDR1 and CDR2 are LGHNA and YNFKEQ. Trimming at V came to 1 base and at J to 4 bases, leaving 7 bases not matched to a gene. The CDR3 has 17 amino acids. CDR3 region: CASSQVALDRGTGELFF. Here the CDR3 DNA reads TGTGCCAGCAGCCAAGTTGCCTTGGACAGGGGCACCGGGGAGCTGTTTTTT.

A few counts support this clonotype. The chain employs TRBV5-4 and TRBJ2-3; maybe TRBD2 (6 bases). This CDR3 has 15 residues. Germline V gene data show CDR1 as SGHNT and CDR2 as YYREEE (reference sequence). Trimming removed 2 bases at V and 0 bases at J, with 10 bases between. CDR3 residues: CASSFVGTSTDTQYF. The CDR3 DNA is TGTGCCAGCAGCTTTGTCGGGACTAGCACAGATACGCAGTATTTT.

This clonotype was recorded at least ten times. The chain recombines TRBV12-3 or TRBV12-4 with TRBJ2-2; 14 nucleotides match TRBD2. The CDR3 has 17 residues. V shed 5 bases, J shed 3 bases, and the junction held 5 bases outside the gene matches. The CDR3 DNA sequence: TGTGCCAGCAGTCCACGGACTAGCGGGGGGTACACCGGGGAGCTGTTTTTT. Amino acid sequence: CASSPRTSGGYTGELFF.

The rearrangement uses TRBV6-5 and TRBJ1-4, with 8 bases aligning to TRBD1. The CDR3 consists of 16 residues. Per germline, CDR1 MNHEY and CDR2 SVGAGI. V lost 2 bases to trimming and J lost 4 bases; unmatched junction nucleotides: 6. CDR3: CASSYIGQGFNEKLFF. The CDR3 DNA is TGTGCCAGCAGTTACATCGGACAGGGATTTAATGAAAAACTGTTTTTT.

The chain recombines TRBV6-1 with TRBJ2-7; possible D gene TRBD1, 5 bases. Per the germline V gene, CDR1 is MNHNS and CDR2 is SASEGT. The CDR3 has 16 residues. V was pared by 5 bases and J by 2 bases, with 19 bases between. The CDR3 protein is CASSPYTQGSTYEQYV. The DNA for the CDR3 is TGTGCCAGCAGTCCCTACACCCAGGGTTCGACCTACGAGCAGTACGTC.

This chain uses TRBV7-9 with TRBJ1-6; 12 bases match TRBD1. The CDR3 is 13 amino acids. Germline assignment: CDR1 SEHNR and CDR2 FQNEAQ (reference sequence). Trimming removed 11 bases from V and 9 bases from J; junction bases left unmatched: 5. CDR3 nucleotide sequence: TGTGCCGGGACAGGGGGCTTCGGTTCACCCCTCCACTTT. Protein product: CAGTGGFGSPLHF.

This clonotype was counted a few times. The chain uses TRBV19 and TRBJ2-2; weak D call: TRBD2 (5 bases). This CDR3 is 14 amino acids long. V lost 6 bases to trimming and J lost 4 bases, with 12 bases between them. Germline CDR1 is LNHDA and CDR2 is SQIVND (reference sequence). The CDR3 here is CASSMIRGTGELFF. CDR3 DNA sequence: TGTGCCAGTAGCATGATTCGGGGCACCGGGGAGCTGTTTTTT.

In DNA form, the CDR3 reads TGTGCCATCAGCAGAGCCGGGCCTGCTTTATATGGCTACACCTTC. It encodes CAISRAGPALYGYTF. The rearrangement uses TRBV10-3 and TRBJ1-2; no firm D call. CDR3 length: 15 amino acids. The ends were cut back, 6 bases at V and 5 bases at J, with 19 bases in the middle. CDR1 and CDR2 (germline): ENHRY, SYGVKD.

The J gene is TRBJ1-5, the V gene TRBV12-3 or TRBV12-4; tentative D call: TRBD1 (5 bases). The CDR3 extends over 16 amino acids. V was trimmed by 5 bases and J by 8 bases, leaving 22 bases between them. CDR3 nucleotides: TGTGCCAGCAGTCCGCAGGGCTTTCGCTCGGGGGAGCCCCAGCATTTT. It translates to CASSPQGFRSGEPQHF.

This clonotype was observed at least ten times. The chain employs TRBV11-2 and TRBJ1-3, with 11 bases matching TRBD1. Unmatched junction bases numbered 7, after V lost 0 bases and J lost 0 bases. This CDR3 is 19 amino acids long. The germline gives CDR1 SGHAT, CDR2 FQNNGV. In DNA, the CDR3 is TGTGCCAGCAGCTTAGATCTAGGACAGGGGGCTAGCTCTGGAAACACCATATATTTT. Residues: CASSLDLGQGASSGNTIYF.

The CDR3, as DNA: TGTGCCAGCAGTGACCTCCTCAGGGACAGGGTCAACGAGCAGTACGTC. Translated: CASSDLLRDRVNEQYV. The chain has TRBV6-4 and TRBJ2-7; TRBD1 aligns across 9 bases. Losses at the gene ends were 2 bases for V and 5 bases for J; bases not matched to a gene: 10. Germline V CDR1 and CDR2: MRHNA, SNTAGT. The CDR3 runs 16 residues.

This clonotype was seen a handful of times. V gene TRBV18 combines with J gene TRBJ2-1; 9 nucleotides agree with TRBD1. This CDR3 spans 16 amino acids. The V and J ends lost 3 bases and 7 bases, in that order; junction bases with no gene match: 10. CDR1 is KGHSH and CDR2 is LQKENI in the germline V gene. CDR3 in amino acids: CASSPFRDRVVNEQFF. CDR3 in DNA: TGTGCCAGCTCACCTTTCCGGGACAGGGTTGTGAATGAGCAGTTCTTC.

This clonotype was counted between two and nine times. In DNA, the CDR3 is TGCGCCAGCAGCTCCTGGACAGAGACATACGAGCAGTACTTC. As protein: CASSSWTETYEQYF. The V gene is TRBV5-1, the J gene TRBJ2-7, with D tentatively TRBD1 (6 bases). CDR1 and CDR2 (germline): SGHRS, YFSETQ. This CDR3 has 14 residues. Trimming took 3 bases from V and 4 from J, leaving 14 bases between them.

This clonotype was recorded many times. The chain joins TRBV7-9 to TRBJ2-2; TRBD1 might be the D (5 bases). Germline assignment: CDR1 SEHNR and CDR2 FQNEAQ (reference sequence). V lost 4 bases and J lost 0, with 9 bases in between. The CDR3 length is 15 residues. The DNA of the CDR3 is TGTGCCAGCAGCTCCCCAGGGACGAACACCGGGGAGCTGTTTTTT. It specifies CASSSPGTNTGELFF.

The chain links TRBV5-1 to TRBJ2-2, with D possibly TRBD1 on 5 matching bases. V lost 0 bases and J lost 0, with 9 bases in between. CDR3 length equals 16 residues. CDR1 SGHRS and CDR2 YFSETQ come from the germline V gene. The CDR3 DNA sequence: TGCGCCAGCAGCTTGGCAACAGGCGCGAACACCGGGGAGCTGTTTTTT. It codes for CASSLATGANTGELFF. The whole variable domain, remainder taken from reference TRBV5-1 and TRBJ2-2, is KAGVTQTPRYLIKTRGQQVTLSCSPISGHRSVSWYQQTPGQGLQFLFEYFSETQRNKGNFPGRFSGRQFSNSRSEMNVSTLELGDSALYLCASSLATGANTGELFFGEGSRLTVL.

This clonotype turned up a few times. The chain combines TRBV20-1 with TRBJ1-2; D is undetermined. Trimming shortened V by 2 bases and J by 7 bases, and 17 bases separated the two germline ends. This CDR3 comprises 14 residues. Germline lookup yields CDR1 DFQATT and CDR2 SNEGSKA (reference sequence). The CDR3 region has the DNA TGCAGTGCTAGACCAGCGGACGGCCTCGGTGGCTACACCTTC. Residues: CSARPADGLGGYTF.

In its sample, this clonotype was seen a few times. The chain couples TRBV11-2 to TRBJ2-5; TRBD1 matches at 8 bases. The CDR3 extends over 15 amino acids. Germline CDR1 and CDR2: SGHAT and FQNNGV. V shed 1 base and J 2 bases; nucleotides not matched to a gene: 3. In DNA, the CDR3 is TGTGCCAGCAGCTTAGGACAGGGGTTACAAGAGACCCAGTACTTC. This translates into CASSLGQGLQETQYF.

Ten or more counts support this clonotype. The CDR3 nucleotides read TGTGCCAGCAGCTTAGGTGGGACATCGAGGAGGGAGACCCAGTACTTC. Residues: CASSLGGTSRRETQYF. The J gene is TRBJ2-5, the V gene TRBV7-2, with D tentatively TRBD1 (6 bases). Trimming shortened V by 1 base and J by 5 bases, and 17 bases separated the two germline ends. The CDR3 sequence is 16 residues long. Germline V gene data show CDR1 as SGHTA and CDR2 as FQGNSA.

The CDR3 DNA reads as TGTGCCAGCACCCCAGTGGGCCCCGGCAGGGGGGATACGCAGTATTTT. Its translation is CASTPVGPGRGDTQYF. The chain recombines TRBV27 with TRBJ2-3, with TRBD1 identical over 7 bases. The ends lost 7 bases at V and 6 bases at J; junction bases unmatched: 16. The CDR3 spans 16 residues. Germline lookup yields CDR1 MNHEY and CDR2 SMNVEV (reference sequence).

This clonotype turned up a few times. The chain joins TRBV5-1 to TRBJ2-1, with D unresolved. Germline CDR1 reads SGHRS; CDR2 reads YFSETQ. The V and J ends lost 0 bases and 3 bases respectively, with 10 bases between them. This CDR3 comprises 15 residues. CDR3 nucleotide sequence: TGCGCCAGCAGCTTGGATGCTAAGGTCTACAATGAGCAGTTCTTC. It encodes CASSLDAKVYNEQFF.

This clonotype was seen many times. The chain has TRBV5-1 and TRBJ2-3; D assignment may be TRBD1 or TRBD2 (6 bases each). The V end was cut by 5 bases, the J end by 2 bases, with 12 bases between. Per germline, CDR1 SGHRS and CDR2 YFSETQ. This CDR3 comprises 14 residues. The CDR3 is CASRYRGLTDTQYF. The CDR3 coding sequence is TGCGCCAGCAGGTATCGGGGGCTCACAGATACGCAGTATTTT.